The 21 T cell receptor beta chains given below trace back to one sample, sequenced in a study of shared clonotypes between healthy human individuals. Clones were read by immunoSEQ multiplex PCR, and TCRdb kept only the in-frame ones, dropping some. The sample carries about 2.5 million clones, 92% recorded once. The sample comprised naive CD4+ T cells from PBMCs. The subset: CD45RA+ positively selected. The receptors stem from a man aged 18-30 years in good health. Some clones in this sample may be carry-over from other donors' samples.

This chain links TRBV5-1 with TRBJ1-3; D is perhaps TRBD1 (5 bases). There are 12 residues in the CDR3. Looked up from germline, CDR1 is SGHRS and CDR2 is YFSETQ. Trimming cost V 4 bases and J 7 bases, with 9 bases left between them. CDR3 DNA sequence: TGCGCCAGCAGCGGGGGGACGAACACCATATATTTT. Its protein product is CASSGGTNTIYF.

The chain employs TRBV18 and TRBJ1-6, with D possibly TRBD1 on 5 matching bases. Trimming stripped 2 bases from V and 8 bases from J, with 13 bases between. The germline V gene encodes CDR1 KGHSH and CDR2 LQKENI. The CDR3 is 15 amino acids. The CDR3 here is CASSPLGEGDSPLHF. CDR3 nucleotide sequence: TGTGCCAGCTCACCATTGGGGGAAGGTGATTCACCCCTCCACTTT.

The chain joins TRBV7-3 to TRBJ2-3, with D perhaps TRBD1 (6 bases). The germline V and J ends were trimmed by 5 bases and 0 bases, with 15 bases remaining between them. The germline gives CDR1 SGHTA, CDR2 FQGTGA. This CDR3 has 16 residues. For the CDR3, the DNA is TGTGCCAGCAGCGGCCACAGGGTACAAAGCACAGATACGCAGTATTTT. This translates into CASSGHRVQSTDTQYF.

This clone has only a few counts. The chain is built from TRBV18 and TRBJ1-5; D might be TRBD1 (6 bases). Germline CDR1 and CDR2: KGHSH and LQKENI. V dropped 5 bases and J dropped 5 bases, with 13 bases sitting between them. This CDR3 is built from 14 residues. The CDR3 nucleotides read TGTGCCAGCTCATACGGGACACTGGATCAGCCCCAGCATTTT. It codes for CASSYGTLDQPQHF. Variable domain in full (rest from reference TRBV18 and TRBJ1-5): NAGVMQNPRHLVRRRGQEARLRCSPMKGHSHVYWYRQLPEEGLKFMVYLQKENIIDESGMPKERFSAEFPKEGPSILRIQQVVRGDSAAYFCASSYGTLDQPQHFGDGTRLSIL.

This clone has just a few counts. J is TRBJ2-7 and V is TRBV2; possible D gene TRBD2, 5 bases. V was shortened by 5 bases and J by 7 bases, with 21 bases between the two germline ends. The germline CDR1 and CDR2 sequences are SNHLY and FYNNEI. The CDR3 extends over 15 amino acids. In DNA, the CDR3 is TGTGCCAGCAGTAGAGGAGGCACTGGGCCGGGGGAGCAGTACTTC. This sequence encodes CASSRGGTGPGEQYF.

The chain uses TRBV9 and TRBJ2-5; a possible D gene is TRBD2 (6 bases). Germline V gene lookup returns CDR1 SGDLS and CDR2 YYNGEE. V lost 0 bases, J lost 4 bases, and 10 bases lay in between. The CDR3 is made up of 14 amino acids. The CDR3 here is CASSVVGAGETQYF. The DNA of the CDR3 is TGTGCCAGCAGCGTAGTAGGAGCGGGAGAGACCCAGTACTTC. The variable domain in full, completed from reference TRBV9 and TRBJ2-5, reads DSGVTQTPKHLITATGQRVTLRCSPRSGDLSVYWYQQSLDQGLQFLIQYYNGEERAKGNILERFSAQQFPDLHSELNLSSLELGDSALYFCASSVVGAGETQYFGPGTRLLVL.

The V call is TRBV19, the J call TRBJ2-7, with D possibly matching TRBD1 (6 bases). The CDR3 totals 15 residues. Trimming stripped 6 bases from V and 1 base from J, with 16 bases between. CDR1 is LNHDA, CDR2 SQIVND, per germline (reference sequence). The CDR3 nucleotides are TGTGCCAGTAGCCCAACAGGGAAACCTTCCTACGAGCAGTACTTC. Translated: CASSPTGKPSYEQYF.

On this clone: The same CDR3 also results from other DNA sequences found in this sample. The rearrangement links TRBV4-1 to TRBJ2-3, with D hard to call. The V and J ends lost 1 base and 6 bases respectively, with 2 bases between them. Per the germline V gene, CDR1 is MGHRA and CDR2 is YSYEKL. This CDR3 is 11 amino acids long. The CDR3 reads CASSQGDTQYF. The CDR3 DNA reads TGCGCCAGCAGCCAAGGCGATACGCAGTATTTT.

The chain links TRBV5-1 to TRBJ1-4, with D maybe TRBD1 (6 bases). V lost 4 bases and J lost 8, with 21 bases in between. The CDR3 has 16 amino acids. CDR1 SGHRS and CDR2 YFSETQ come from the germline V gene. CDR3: CASSPNGGGAGEKLFF. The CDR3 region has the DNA TGCGCCAGCAGCCCAAACGGGGGGGGCGCAGGGGAAAAACTGTTTTTT.

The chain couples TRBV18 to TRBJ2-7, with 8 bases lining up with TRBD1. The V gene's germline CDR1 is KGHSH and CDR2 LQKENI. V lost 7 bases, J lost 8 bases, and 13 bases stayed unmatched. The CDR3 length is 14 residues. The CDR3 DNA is TGTGCCAGCTTACCGGGACAGGAGACTTCTCAGCAGTACTTC. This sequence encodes CASLPGQETSQQYF.

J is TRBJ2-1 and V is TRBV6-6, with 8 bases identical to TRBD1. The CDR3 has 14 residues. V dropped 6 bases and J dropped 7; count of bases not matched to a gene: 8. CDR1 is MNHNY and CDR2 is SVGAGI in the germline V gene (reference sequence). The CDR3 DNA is TGTGCCAGCAGCCACAGGGGGACGACGAATGAGCAGTTCTTC. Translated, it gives CASSHRGTTNEQFF.

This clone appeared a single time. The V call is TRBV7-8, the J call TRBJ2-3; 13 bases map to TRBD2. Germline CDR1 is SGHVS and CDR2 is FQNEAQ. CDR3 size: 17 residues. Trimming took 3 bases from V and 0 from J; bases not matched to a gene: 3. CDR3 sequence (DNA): TGTGCCAGCAGCTTGAGGACTAGCGGGAGTAGCACAGATACGCAGTATTTT. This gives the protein CASSLRTSGSSTDTQYF.

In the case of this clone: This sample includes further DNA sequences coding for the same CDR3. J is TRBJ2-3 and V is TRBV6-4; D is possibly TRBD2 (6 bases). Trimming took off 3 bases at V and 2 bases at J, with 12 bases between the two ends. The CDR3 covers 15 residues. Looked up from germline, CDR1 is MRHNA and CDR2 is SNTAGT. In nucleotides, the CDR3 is TGTGCCAGCAGTGATAGTGGAGGGGTCACAGATACGCAGTATTTT. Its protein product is CASSDSGGVTDTQYF.

The CDR3 DNA follows: TGCGCCAGCAGCTTTTACGGGGGCCTTGAAGCTTTCTTT. Protein: CASSFYGGLEAFF. This chain links TRBV5-1 with TRBJ1-1; a weak D match, TRBD1 (6 bases). V lost 2 bases and J lost 7, with 12 bases in between. The CDR3 loop spans 13 amino acids. Germline CDR1 reads SGHRS; CDR2 reads YFSETQ. The variable domain in full, completed from reference TRBV5-1 and TRBJ1-1, reads KAGVTQTPRYLIKTRGQQVTLSCSPISGHRSVSWYQQTPGQGLQFLFEYFSETQRNKGNFPGRFSGRQFSNSRSEMNVSTLELGDSALYLCASSFYGGLEAFFGQGTRLTVV.

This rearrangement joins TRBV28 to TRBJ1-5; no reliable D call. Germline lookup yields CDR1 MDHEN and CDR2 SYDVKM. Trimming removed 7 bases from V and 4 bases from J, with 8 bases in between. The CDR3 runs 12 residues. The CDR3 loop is CASTRGNQPQHF. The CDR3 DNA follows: TGTGCCAGCACCCGAGGGAATCAGCCCCAGCATTTT.

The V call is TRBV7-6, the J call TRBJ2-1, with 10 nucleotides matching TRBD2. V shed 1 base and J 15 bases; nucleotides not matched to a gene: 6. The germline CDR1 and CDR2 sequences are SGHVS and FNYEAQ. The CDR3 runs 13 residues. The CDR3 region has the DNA TGTGCCAGCAGCTTAGAGGCTAGCGGGAGACGGTTCTTC. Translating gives CASSLEASGRRFF.

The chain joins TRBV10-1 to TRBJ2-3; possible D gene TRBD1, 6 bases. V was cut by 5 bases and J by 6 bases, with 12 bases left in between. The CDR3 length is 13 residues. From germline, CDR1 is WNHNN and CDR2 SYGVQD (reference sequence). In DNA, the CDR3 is TGCGCCAGCAGTCGGCCAGGGGACGATACGCAGTATTTT. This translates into CASSRPGDDTQYF.

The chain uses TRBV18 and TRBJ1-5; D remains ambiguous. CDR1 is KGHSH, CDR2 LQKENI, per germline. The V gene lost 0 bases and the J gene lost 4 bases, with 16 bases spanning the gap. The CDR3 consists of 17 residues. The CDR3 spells CASSPPSQPGTNQPQHF. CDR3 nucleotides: TGTGCCAGCTCACCACCATCCCAACCGGGAACTAATCAGCCCCAGCATTTT.

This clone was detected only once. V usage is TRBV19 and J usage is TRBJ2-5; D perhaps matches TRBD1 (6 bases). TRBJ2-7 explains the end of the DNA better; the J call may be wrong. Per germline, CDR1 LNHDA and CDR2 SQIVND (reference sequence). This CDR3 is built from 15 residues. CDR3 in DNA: TGTGCCAGTAGTCCCCCCCGGACAGACTCCTACGAGCAGTACTTC. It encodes CASSPPRTDSYEQYF.

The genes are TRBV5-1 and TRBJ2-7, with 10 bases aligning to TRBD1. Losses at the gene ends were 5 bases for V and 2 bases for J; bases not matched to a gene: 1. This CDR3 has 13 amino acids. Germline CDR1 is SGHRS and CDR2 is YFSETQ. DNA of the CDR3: TGCGCCAGCAGGGGACAGGGGACCTACGAGCAGTACTTC. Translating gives CASRGQGTYEQYF.

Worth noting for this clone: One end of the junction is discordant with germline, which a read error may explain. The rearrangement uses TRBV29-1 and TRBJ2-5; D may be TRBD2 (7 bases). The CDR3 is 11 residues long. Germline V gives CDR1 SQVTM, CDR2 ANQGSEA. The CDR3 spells CSVRGQEAQYF. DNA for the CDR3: TGCAGCGTGCGGGGGCAAGAGGCCCAGTACTTC.